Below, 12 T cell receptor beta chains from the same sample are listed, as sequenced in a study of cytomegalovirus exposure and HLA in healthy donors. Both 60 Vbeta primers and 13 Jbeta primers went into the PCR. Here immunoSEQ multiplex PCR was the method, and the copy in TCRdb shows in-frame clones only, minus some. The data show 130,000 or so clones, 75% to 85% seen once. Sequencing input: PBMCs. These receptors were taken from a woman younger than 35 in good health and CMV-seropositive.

The CDR3 coding sequence is TGTGCCAGTAGTGGGGGGTGGCAAGAGACCCAGTACTTC. Its translation is CASSGGWQETQYF. The chain joins TRBV19 to TRBJ2-5; D may be TRBD2 (6 bases). V lost 5 bases and J 2 bases, leaving 9 bases between the germline ends. From germline, CDR1 is LNHDA and CDR2 SQIVND (reference sequence). This CDR3 region has 13 residues.

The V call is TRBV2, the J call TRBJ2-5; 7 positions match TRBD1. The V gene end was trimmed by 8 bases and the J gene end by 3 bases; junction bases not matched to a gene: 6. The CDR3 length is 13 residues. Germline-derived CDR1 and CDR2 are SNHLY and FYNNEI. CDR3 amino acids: CASPSGTEETQYF. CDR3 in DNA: TGTGCCAGCCCCTCCGGGACAGAAGAGACCCAGTACTTC.

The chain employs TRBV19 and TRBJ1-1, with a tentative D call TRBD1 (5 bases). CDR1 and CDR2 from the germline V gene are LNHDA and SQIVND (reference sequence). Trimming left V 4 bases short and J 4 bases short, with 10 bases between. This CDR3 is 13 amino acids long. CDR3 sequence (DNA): TGTGCCAGTAGTACAGGGAGGACCACTGAAGCTTTCTTT. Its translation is CASSTGRTTEAFF.

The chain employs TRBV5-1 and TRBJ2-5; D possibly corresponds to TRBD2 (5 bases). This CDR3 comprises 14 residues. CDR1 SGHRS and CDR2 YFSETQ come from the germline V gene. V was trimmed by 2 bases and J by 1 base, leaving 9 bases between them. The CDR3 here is CASSLAATQETQYF. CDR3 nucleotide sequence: TGCGCCAGCAGCTTAGCGGCTACCCAAGAGACCCAGTACTTC.

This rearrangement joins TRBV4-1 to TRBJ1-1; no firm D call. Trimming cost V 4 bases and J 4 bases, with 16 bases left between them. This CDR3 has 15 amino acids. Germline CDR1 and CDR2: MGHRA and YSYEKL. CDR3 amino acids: CASSRGEAEGTEAFF. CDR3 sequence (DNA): TGCGCCAGCAGCCGCGGAGAGGCAGAGGGCACTGAAGCTTTCTTT.

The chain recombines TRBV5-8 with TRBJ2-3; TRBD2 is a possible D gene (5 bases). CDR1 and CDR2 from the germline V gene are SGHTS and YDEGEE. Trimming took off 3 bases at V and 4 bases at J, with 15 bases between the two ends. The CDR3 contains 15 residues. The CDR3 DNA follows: TGTGCCAGCAGCTCCGGGGTTATTTACGCAGATACGCAGTATTTT. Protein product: CASSSGVIYADTQYF.

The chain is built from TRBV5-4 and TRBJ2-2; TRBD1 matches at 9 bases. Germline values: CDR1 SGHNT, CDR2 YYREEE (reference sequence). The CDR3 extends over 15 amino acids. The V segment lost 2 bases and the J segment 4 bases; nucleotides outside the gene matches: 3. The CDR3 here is CASSFGQGPTGELFF. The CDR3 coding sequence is TGTGCCAGCAGCTTCGGACAGGGGCCCACCGGGGAGCTGTTTTTT.

The CDR3 nucleotides read TGTGCCACCAGCGGACTCAGACAGGACACGCAGTATTTT. Its translation is CATSGLRQDTQYF. The gene calls are TRBV15 and TRBJ2-3, with D possibly matching TRBD1 (6 bases). The germline V and J ends were trimmed by 5 bases and 9 bases, with 15 bases remaining between them. CDR3 length: 13 residues. Germline V lookup: CDR1 LNHNV, CDR2 YYDKDF (reference sequence).

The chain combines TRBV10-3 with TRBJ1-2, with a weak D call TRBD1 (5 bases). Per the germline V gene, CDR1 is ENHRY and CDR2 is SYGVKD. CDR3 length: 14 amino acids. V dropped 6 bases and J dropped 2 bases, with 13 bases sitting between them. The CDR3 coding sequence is TGTGCCATCAGGCAAGACGGGGGGAACTATGGCTACACCTTC. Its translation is CAIRQDGGNYGYTF.

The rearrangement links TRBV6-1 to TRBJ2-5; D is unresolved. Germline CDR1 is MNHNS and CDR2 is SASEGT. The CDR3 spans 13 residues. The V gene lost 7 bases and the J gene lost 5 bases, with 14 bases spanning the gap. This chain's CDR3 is CASNVLATETQYF. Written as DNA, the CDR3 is TGTGCCAGCAACGTTTTAGCTACGGAGACCCAGTACTTC.

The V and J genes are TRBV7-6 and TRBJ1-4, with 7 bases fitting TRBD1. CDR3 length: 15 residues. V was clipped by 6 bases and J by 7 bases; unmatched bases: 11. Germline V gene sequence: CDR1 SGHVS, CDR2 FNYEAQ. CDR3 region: CASSRQGDFGEKLFF. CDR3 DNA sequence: TGTGCCAGCAGTCGTCAGGGGGATTTTGGTGAAAAACTGTTTTTT.

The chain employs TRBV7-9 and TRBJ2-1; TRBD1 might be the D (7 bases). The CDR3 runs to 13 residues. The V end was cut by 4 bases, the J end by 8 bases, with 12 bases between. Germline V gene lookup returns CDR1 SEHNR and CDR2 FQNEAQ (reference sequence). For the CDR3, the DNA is TGTGCCAGCAGCTCCGGCAGGGGGGATGAGCAGTTCTTC. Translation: CASSSGRGDEQFF.